A single sample gave rise to the 7 T cell receptor beta chains below, sequenced in a study of blood T cell repertoires in COVID-19 (dated by TCRdb to 2018 to 2021). The library was prepared using the immunoSEQ multiplex PCR assay. This immuneACCESS table, as held by TCRdb, lists in-frame sequences with V and J called but not all clones. Of the missing ones, under half trace to an unresolved V gene in checked studies; the others have no known cause. The sample yields 95,000 to 110,000 clones; roughly nine tenths were counted once. Of the sample, 3.5% falls within the top ten clones. What was sequenced was peripheral blood. These receptor sequences come from a woman between 55 and 75 years old with acute or convalescent COVID-19.

J is TRBJ1-3 and V is TRBV9; tentatively, D is TRBD1 (6 bases). The germline gives CDR1 SGDLS, CDR2 YYNGEE. Trimming removed 0 bases at V and 0 bases at J, with 7 bases between. CDR3 length: 15 amino acids. Written as DNA, the CDR3 is TGTGCCAGCAGCGTAGAACAGGGCTCTGGAAACACCATATATTTT. Its protein is CASSVEQGSGNTIYF.

The CDR3 loop reads CASSSNGQGRQFF. The CDR3 coding sequence is TGTGCCAGCAGTTCAAATGGACAGGGAAGGCAGTTCTTC. The genes are TRBV6-6 and TRBJ2-1, with 8 positions matching TRBD1. Germline V gene sequence: CDR1 MNHNY, CDR2 SVGAGI (reference sequence). The CDR3 has 13 residues. Trimming took 4 bases from V and 12 from J; bases not matched to a gene: 8.

This clone was seen a handful of times. The chain employs TRBV12-5 and TRBJ1-1, with 7 bases aligning to TRBD1. V dropped 9 bases and J dropped 5; count of bases not matched to a gene: 9. CDR1 is LGHNT, CDR2 FRNRAP, per germline. The CDR3 is 13 amino acids. CDR3 loop: CASSPDRATEAFF. The CDR3 coding sequence is TGTGCTAGCTCCCCTGACAGGGCGACTGAAGCTTTCTTT.

The chain links TRBV7-2 to TRBJ2-3; 8 bases agree with TRBD2. Germline loops: CDR1 SGHTA, CDR2 FQGNSA. There are 15 residues in the CDR3. The junction had 6 bases not matched to a gene; V was cut back by 5 bases and J by 2 bases. For the CDR3, the DNA is TGTGCCAGCAGCCCTCGGACTAGCCCCACAGATACGCAGTATTTT. Protein product: CASSPRTSPTDTQYF. Looking up the rest from reference TRBV7-2 and TRBJ2-3 gives the full variable domain: GAGVSQSPSNKVTEKGKDVELRCDPISGHTALYWYRQSLGQGLEFLIYFQGNSAPDKSGLPSDRFSAERTGGSVSTLTIQRTQQEDSAVYLCASSPRTSPTDTQYFGPGTRLTVL.

The J gene is TRBJ1-1, the V gene TRBV29-1; D is uncertain. The ends were cut back, 7 bases at V and 7 bases at J, with 10 bases in the middle. Germline assignment: CDR1 SQVTM and CDR2 ANQGSEA. The CDR3 length is 10 residues. The CDR3 DNA sequence: TGCAGCGCGGGGTCGAGTGAAGCTTTCTTT. As protein: CSAGSSEAFF.

This clone was observed a single time. This chain uses TRBV7-6 with TRBJ2-1; perhaps TRBD2 as D (5 bases). The CDR3 runs 14 residues. V gave up 6 bases and J gave up 6 bases, with 15 bases separating them. Per the germline V gene, CDR1 is SGHVS and CDR2 is FNYEAQ. The CDR3 sequence is CASSSQRVANEQFF. The CDR3 DNA reads as TGTGCCAGCAGTTCCCAGAGGGTGGCCAATGAGCAGTTCTTC.

This sequence joins TRBV6-5 and TRBJ1-6; possible D gene TRBD1, 6 bases. Trimming pared 8 bases from V and 9 bases from J, leaving 17 bases between. This CDR3 contains 14 residues. The germline CDR1 and CDR2 sequences are MNHEY and SVGAGI. This CDR3 is CASGTGNLGSPLHF. CDR3 in DNA: TGTGCCAGCGGTACAGGGAACTTAGGTTCACCCCTCCACTTT.